What follows describes a single T cell receptor beta chain. Sequenced by immunoSEQ multiplex PCR; TCRdb stores in-frame clones only, minus some. This sample has 850,000 to 1,100,000 clones, with around 77% found just once. The record originates from a study of shared clonotypes between healthy human individuals. Germline lookup yields CDR1 MDHEN and CDR2 SYDVKM. Trimming stripped 6 bases from V and 2 bases from J, with 17 bases between. The CDR3 spans 15 residues. The sequenced material came from memory CD4+ T cells from PBMCs. Documented subset: CD45RA-negative fraction. This clonotype originated in a man between 18 and 35 years old in good health. Some clones in this sample may be carry-over from other donors' samples. J is TRBJ2-7 and V is TRBV28; possibly TRBD2 for D (6 bases). The DNA for the CDR3 is TGTGCCAGCAGGAATACCGGGACTCCCACCTACGAGCAGTACTTC. This translates into CASRNTGTPTYEQYF. The full variable domain, rest sourced from reference TRBV28 and TRBJ2-7, is DVKVTQSSRYLVKRTGEKVFLECVQDMDHENMFWYRQDPGLGLRLIYFSYDVKMKEKGDIPEGYSVSREKKERFSLILESASTNQTSMYLCASRNTGTPTYEQYFGPGTRLTVT.